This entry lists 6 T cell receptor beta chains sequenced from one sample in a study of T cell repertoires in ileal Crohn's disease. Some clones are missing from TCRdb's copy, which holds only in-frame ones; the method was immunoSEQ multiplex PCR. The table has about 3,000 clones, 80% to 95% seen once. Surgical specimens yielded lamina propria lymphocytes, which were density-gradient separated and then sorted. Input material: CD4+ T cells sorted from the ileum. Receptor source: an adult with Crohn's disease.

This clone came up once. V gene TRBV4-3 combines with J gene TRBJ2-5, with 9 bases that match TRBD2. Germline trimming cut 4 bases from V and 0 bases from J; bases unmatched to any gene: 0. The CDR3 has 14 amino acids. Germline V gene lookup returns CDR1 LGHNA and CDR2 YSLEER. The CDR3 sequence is CASSLAGDQETQYF. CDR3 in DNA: TGCGCCAGCAGCCTAGCGGGGGACCAAGAGACCCAGTACTTC.

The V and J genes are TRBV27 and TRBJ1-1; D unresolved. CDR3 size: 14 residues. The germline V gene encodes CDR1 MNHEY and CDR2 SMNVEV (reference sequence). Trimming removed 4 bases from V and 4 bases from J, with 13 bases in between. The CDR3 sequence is CASSSLGRVTEAFF. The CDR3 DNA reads TGTGCCAGCAGTTCCCTGGGGAGGGTCACTGAAGCTTTCTTT.

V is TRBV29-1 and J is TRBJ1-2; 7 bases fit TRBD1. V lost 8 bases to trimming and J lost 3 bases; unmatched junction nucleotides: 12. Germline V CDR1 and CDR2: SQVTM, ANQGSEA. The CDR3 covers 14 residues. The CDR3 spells CSLSQGGADYGYTF. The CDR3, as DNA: TGCAGCCTTAGCCAGGGGGGAGCGGACTATGGCTACACCTTC.

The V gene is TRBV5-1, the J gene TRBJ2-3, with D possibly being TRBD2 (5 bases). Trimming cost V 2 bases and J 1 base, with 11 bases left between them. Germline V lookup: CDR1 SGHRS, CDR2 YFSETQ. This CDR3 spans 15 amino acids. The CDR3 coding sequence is TGCGCCAGCAGCTTAGGGCGGGCCCGCACAGATACGCAGTATTTT. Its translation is CASSLGRARTDTQYF.

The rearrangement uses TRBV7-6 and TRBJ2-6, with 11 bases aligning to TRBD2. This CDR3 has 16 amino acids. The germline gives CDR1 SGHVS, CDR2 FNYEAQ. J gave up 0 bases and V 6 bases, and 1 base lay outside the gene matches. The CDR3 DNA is TGTGCCAGCAGTAGCGGGAGGGCCTCTGGGGCCAACGTCCTGACTTTC. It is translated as CASSSGRASGANVLTF. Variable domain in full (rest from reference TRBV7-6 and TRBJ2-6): GAGVSQSPRYKVTKRGQDVALRCDPISGHVSLYWYRQALGQGPEFLTYFNYEAQQDKSGLPNDRFSAERPEGSISTLTIQRTEQRDSAMYRCASSSGRASGANVLTFGAGSRLTVL.

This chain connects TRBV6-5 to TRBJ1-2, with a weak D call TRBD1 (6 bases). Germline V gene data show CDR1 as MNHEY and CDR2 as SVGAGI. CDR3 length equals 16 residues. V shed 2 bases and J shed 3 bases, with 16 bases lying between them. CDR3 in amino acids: CASSYHTQGSDYGYTF. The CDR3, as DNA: TGTGCCAGCAGTTACCACACACAGGGTTCGGACTATGGCTACACCTTC.